Presented here are 27 T cell receptor beta chains from one specimen sequenced in a study of blood T cell repertoires in COVID-19. Profiled with immunoSEQ multiplex PCR; TCRdb holds only in-frame clones, not every one. The sample yields approximately 110,000 clones, 80% to 90% seen once. Sequencing was done on a sample of peripheral blood. All receptors derive from a woman of 80 years or more with acute or convalescent COVID-19.

CDR3: CASSGRRDYYGYTF. DNA for the CDR3: TGTGCCAGTAGTGGTCGCCGGGACTACTATGGCTACACCTTC. V and J are TRBV19 and TRBJ1-2; tentative D call: TRBD1 (5 bases). The CDR3 consists of 14 residues. V was clipped by 5 bases and J by 3 bases, with 13 bases between them. Per germline, CDR1 LNHDA and CDR2 SQIVND (reference sequence).

The CDR3 reads CATSPAGSMFYEQYF. The CDR3 region has the DNA TGTGCCACCAGTCCGGCGGGCAGCATGTTCTACGAGCAGTACTTC. The rearrangement uses TRBV24-1 and TRBJ2-7; the D gene is possibly TRBD2 (5 bases). Germline assignment: CDR1 KGHDR and CDR2 SFDVKD. The CDR3 runs to 15 residues. V dropped 6 bases and J dropped 3 bases, with 17 bases sitting between them.

The rearrangement uses TRBV5-5 and TRBJ1-6, with a possible D match to TRBD1 (5 bases). CDR1 and CDR2 (germline): SGHKS, YYEKEE (reference sequence). V dropped 0 bases and J dropped 9 bases, with 16 bases sitting between them. CDR3 size: 16 residues. The chain's CDR3 is CASSLADSLPSSPLHF. DNA of the CDR3: TGTGCCAGCAGCTTGGCCGACAGTCTACCCTCTTCACCCCTCCACTTT.

The chain uses TRBV7-9 and TRBJ2-7, with D tentatively TRBD2 (5 bases). Germline loops: CDR1 SEHNR, CDR2 FQNEAQ (reference sequence). CDR3 length: 14 residues. Deletions cut 10 bases from V and 2 bases from J, with 18 bases between. CDR3 coding DNA: TGTGCCACCCAGCCGGCCCCGGGGACCTACGAGCAGTACTTC. This sequence encodes CATQPAPGTYEQYF.

This clone was counted once. This chain links TRBV30 with TRBJ1-1, with TRBD1 matching 8 bases. This CDR3 is 14 amino acids long. From germline, CDR1 is GTSNPN and CDR2 SVGIG (reference sequence). Trimming at V came to 3 bases and at J to 4 bases, leaving 7 bases not matched to a gene. In DNA form, the CDR3 reads TGTGCCTGGAGCCTAAAGACAGGGGCCACTGAAGCTTTCTTT. Translation: CAWSLKTGATEAFF.

The J gene is TRBJ2-7, the V gene TRBV7-8, with 7 bases aligning to TRBD1. CDR1 SGHVS and CDR2 FQNEAQ come from the germline V gene. Germline trimming cut 4 bases from V and 4 bases from J; bases unmatched to any gene: 16. The CDR3 consists of 17 residues. This CDR3 is CASSSPQRTGLLYEQYF. DNA for the CDR3: TGTGCCAGCAGCTCCCCGCAGCGGACAGGTCTTTTATACGAGCAGTACTTC.

The chain joins TRBV7-3 to TRBJ2-3, with D possibly being TRBD2 (5 bases). The germline V and J ends were trimmed by 5 bases and 4 bases, with 10 bases remaining between them. This CDR3 has 13 amino acids. Germline V gene data show CDR1 as SGHTA and CDR2 as FQGTGA. The CDR3 reads CASSPRGADTQYF. CDR3 in DNA: TGTGCCAGCAGCCCCCGGGGAGCAGATACGCAGTATTTT.

The CDR3 here is CASSHSRQGGYEQYF. Here the CDR3 DNA reads TGCGCCAGCAGTCATTCCCGACAGGGGGGCTACGAGCAGTACTTC. This sequence joins TRBV10-2 and TRBJ2-7, with TRBD1 identical over 9 bases. There are 15 residues in the CDR3. J gave up 3 bases and V 5 bases, and 8 bases lay outside the gene matches. The germline V gene encodes CDR1 WSHSY and CDR2 SAAADI.

The chain is built from TRBV5-1 and TRBJ2-2, with 7 bases lining up with TRBD1. This CDR3 comprises 14 residues. Germline V gene data show CDR1 as SGHRS and CDR2 as YFSETQ. V gave up 4 bases and J gave up 5 bases; unmatched junction bases: 5. CDR3 coding DNA: TGCGCCAGCAGCAGCGTACAGGGGACCGGGGAGCTGTTTTTT. Amino acids: CASSSVQGTGELFF.

The chain links TRBV7-2 to TRBJ1-1, with TRBD1 matching 11 bases. The germline gives CDR1 SGHTA, CDR2 FQGNSA. V trimming: 4 bases; J trimming: 10 bases; junction bases outside the gene matches: 5. The CDR3 consists of 13 residues. CDR3 DNA: TGTGCCAGCAGCTGGACAGGGGGCTCAGGAGCTTTCTTT. Translated, it gives CASSWTGGSGAFF.

There are a few counts of this clone. The chain links TRBV19 to TRBJ2-5; 8 bases agree with TRBD1. V gave up 5 bases and J gave up 5 bases; unmatched junction bases: 4. CDR3 length: 13 residues. The germline CDR1 and CDR2 sequences are LNHDA and SQIVND (reference sequence). The CDR3 here is CASSVRGRETQYF. The CDR3 coding sequence is TGTGCCAGTAGTGTCAGGGGGCGGGAGACCCAGTACTTC.

V and J are TRBV15 and TRBJ1-4; TRBD1 matches 10 bases. V shed 0 bases, J shed 8 bases, and the junction held 6 bases outside the gene matches. Per the germline V gene, CDR1 is LNHNV and CDR2 is YYDKDF (reference sequence). The CDR3 length is 16 residues. CDR3 region: CATSRDMGQGNEKLFF. Here the CDR3 DNA reads TGTGCCACCAGCAGAGACATGGGACAGGGGAACGAAAAACTGTTTTTT.

This chain connects TRBV9 to TRBJ2-3; D uncertain. CDR1 is SGDLS and CDR2 is YYNGEE in the germline V gene. This CDR3 has 16 amino acids. The V gene lost 2 bases and the J gene lost 1 base, with 14 bases spanning the gap. CDR3 amino acids: CASSVLGDTRTDTQYF. CDR3 DNA sequence: TGTGCCAGCAGCGTCCTCGGCGACACCCGCACAGATACGCAGTATTTT.

This chain links TRBV20-1 with TRBJ2-5, with D uncertain. The CDR3 runs 11 residues. V was clipped by 3 bases and J by 5 bases, with 7 bases between them. Germline V CDR1 and CDR2: DFQATT, SNEGSKA (reference sequence). This CDR3 reads CSASGVETQYF. The CDR3 nucleotides are TGCAGTGCTAGTGGCGTCGAGACCCAGTACTTC.

The chain joins TRBV7-2 to TRBJ2-7; 12 nucleotides line up with TRBD1. V shed 5 bases and J 2 bases; nucleotides not matched to a gene: 4. The CDR3 runs to 15 residues. Germline V lookup: CDR1 SGHTA, CDR2 FQGNSA. The CDR3: CASSLGTGGPYEQYF. CDR3 DNA sequence: TGTGCCAGCAGCCTGGGGACAGGGGGCCCCTACGAGCAGTACTTC.

This rearrangement joins TRBV2 to TRBJ2-5; 8 bases are a match to TRBD1. The CDR3 runs 14 residues. Per germline, CDR1 SNHLY and CDR2 FYNNEI. The J segment lost 5 bases and the V segment lost 4 bases, leaving 6 bases of the junction unmatched. As DNA, the CDR3 is TGTGCCAGCAGTGTCCCCAGGGGGCACGAGACCCAGTACTTC. Its protein product is CASSVPRGHETQYF.

The chain uses TRBV6-5 and TRBJ1-1, with D tentatively TRBD1 (6 bases). Germline V gives CDR1 MNHEY, CDR2 SVGAGI. Trimming took off 3 bases at V and 4 bases at J, with 12 bases between the two ends. The CDR3 consists of 14 residues. CDR3 protein: CASSYGGAGTEAFF. The CDR3 DNA is TGTGCCAGCAGTTATGGGGGGGCAGGCACTGAAGCTTTCTTT.

The sample holds one count of this clone. This CDR3 is CASSSFRDRDYEQYF. In nucleotides, the CDR3 is TGTGCCAGCAGCTCATTCCGGGACAGGGACTACGAGCAGTACTTC. The chain combines TRBV11-2 with TRBJ2-7; TRBD1 aligns across 9 bases. This CDR3 region has 15 residues. Germline assignment: CDR1 SGHAT and CDR2 FQNNGV. V shed 4 bases and J 3 bases; nucleotides not matched to a gene: 7.

The chain couples TRBV9 to TRBJ2-2; 9 bases fit TRBD1. Germline CDR1 and CDR2: SGDLS and YYNGEE. The CDR3 is 17 residues long. V gave up 4 bases and J gave up 0 bases; unmatched junction bases: 7. The CDR3 loop is CASSPSGQGPNTGELFF. The CDR3 bases are TGTGCCAGCAGCCCCTCGGGACAGGGTCCGAACACCGGGGAGCTGTTTTTT.

This clone was observed once. V is TRBV5-6 and J is TRBJ2-7; 9 nucleotides line up with TRBD1. The CDR3 consists of 16 residues. Germline trimming cut 2 bases from V and 4 bases from J; bases unmatched to any gene: 10. Per the germline V gene, CDR1 is SGHDT and CDR2 is YYEEEE. The CDR3 region has the DNA TGTGCCAGCAGCTTTTTGTGGACAGGGGCAGAGTACGAGCAGTACTTC. This sequence encodes CASSFLWTGAEYEQYF.

In its sample, this clone was seen once. J is TRBJ2-7 and V is TRBV28; D is possibly TRBD2 (5 bases). Germline CDR1 reads MDHEN; CDR2 reads SYDVKM. Trimming cost V 5 bases and J 3 bases, with 5 bases left between them. CDR3 length: 11 residues. The CDR3 region has the DNA TGTGCCAGCAGTGACTACTACGAGCAGTACTTC. Translating gives CASSDYYEQYF.

This rearrangement joins TRBV7-2 to TRBJ2-5, with TRBD2 matching 11 bases. V shed 3 bases and J 4 bases; nucleotides not matched to a gene: 4. Germline CDR1 is SGHTA and CDR2 is FQGNSA. CDR3 length: 15 amino acids. For the CDR3, the DNA is TGTGCCAGCAGCTTGGATAGCGGGGGGGGAGAGACCCAGTACTTC. Its translation is CASSLDSGGGETQYF.

V and J are TRBV12-3 or TRBV12-4 and TRBJ2-6; 7 nucleotides match TRBD1. The CDR3 is 13 amino acids. V was pared by 8 bases and J by 3 bases, with 1 base of the junction left unmatched. In DNA form, the CDR3 reads TGTGCCAGCTGGACAGGTGGGGCCAACGTCCTGACTTTC. It specifies CASWTGGANVLTF.

The rearrangement joins TRBV7-2 to TRBJ2-5, with TRBD2 identical over 12 bases. Germline trimming cut 5 bases from V and 5 bases from J; bases unmatched to any gene: 6. Germline V gives CDR1 SGHTA, CDR2 FQGNSA. This CDR3 region has 15 residues. The CDR3 sequence: CASSPLAGGPETQYF. DNA for the CDR3: TGTGCCAGCAGCCCGCTAGCGGGGGGGCCTGAGACCCAGTACTTC.

The chain employs TRBV28 and TRBJ1-3; 7 nucleotides agree with TRBD1. The V gene end was trimmed by 6 bases and the J gene end by 0 bases; junction bases not matched to a gene: 5. Germline CDR1 MDHEN, CDR2 SYDVKM. The CDR3 has 15 residues. As DNA, the CDR3 is TGTGCCAGCAGGTGGGACAGACTCTCTGGAAACACCATATATTTT. Protein sequence: CASRWDRLSGNTIYF.

This chain links TRBV6-5 with TRBJ1-4; 9 positions agree with TRBD1. Germline V gene sequence: CDR1 MNHEY, CDR2 SVGAGI. The V and J ends lost 6 bases and 7 bases, in that order; junction bases with no gene match: 6. This CDR3 has 14 residues. The CDR3 loop is CASRATGGGEKLFF. Here the CDR3 DNA reads TGTGCCAGCAGGGCTACAGGGGGCGGTGAAAAACTGTTTTTT.

V usage is TRBV4-1 and J usage is TRBJ2-7, with 8 positions matching TRBD1. Per the germline V gene, CDR1 is MGHRA and CDR2 is YSYEKL. Trimming removed 2 bases from V and 3 bases from J; junction bases left unmatched: 18. CDR3 length: 19 residues. CDR3 residues: CASSQWSGVPGQDLYEQYF. In DNA, the CDR3 is TGCGCCAGCAGCCAATGGTCAGGGGTCCCGGGACAGGATCTCTACGAGCAGTACTTC.